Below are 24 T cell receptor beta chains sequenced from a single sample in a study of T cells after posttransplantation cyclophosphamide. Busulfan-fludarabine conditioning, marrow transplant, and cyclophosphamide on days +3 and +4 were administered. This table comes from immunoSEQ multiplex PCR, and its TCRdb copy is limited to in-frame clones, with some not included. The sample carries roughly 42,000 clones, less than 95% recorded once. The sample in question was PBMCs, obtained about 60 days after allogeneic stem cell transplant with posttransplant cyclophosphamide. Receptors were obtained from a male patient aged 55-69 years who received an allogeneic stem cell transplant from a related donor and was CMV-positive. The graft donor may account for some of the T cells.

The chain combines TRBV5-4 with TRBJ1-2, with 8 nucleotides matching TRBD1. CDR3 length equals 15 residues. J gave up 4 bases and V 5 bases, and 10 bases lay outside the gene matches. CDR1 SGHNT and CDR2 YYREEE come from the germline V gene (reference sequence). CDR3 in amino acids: CASSLKTGDFYGYTF. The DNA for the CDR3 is TGTGCCAGCAGTTTGAAGACAGGGGACTTCTATGGCTACACCTTC. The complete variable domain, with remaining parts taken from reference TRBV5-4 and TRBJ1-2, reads ETGVTQSPTHLIKTRGQQVTLRCSSQSGHNTVSWYQQALGQGPQFIFQYYREEENGRGNFPPRFSGLQFPNYSSELNVNALELDDSALYLCASSLKTGDFYGYTFGSGTRLTVV.

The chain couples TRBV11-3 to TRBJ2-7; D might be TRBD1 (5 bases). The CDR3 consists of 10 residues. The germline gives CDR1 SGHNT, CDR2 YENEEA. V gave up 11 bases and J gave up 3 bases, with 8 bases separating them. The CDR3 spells CAAQDYEQYV. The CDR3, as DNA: TGTGCCGCACAGGACTACGAGCAGTACGTC.

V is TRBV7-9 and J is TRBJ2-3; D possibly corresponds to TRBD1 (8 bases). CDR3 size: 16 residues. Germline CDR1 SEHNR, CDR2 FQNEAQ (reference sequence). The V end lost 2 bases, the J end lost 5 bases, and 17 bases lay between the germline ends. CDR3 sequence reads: CASSLNTGGVIDTQYF. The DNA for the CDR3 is TGTGCCAGCAGCTTAAATACAGGGGGGGTGATAGATACGCAGTATTTT.

The CDR3 DNA sequence: TGTGCCAGCAGCCCGACTGAGGTAGCGGGGATCGATGAGCAGTTCTTC. Its protein product is CASSPTEVAGIDEQFF. V and J are TRBV7-6 and TRBJ2-1; 8 positions agree with TRBD2. V was pared by 5 bases and J by 8 bases, with 14 bases of the junction left unmatched. This CDR3 is built from 16 residues. Germline V gene sequence: CDR1 SGHVS, CDR2 FNYEAQ.

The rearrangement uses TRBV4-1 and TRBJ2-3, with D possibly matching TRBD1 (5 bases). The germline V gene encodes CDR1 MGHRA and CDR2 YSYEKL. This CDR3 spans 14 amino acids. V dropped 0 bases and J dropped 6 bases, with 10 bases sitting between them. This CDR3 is CASSQEGVRDTQYF. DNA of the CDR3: TGCGCCAGCAGCCAAGAAGGGGTGCGGGATACGCAGTATTTT.

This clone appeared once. The CDR3 loop is CASSYSRGAQETQYF. The CDR3 nucleotides read TGTGCCAGCAGTTACTCGCGGGGGGCCCAAGAGACCCAGTACTTC. The chain joins TRBV6-6 to TRBJ2-5, with TRBD2 matching 8 bases. Germline CDR1 MNHNY, CDR2 SVGAGI (reference sequence). Unmatched junction bases numbered 1, after V lost 0 bases and J lost 1 base. The CDR3 extends over 15 amino acids.

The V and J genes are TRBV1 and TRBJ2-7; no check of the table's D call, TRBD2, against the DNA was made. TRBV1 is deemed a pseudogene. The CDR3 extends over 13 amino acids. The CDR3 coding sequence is TGCACCAGCAGCCAAGGAAGTAGCTACGAGCAGTACGTC. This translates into CTSSQGSSYEQYV.

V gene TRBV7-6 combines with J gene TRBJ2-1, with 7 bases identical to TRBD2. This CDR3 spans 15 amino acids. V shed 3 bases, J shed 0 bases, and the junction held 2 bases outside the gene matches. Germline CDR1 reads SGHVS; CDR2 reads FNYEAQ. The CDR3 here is CASSLGTNSYNEQFF. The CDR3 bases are TGTGCCAGCAGCTTGGGGACTAACTCCTACAATGAGCAGTTCTTC.

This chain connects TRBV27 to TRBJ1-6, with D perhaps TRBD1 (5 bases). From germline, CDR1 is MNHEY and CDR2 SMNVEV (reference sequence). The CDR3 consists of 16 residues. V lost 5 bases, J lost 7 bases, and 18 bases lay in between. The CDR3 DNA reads TGTGCCAGCAGTACCCCGGGAGGGACGGGGAATTCACCCCTCCACTTT. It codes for CASSTPGGTGNSPLHF.

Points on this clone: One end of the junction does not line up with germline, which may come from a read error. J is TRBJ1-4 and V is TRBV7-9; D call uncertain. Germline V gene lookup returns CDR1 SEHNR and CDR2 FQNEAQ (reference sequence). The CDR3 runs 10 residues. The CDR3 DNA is TGCGCTTCGGGGAATGAAAAACTGTTTTTT. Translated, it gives CASGNEKLFF.

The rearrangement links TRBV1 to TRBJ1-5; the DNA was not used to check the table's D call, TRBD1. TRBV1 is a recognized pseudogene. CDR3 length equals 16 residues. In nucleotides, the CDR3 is TGCACCAGCAGCCCAGACGGACAGGGGTCCAATCAGCCCCAGCATTTT. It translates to CTSSPDGQGSNQPQHF.

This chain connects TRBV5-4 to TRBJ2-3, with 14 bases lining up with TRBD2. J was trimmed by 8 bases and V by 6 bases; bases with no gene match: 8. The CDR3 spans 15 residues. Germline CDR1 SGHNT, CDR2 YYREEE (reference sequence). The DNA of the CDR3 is TGTGCCAGCACTCCTGGGACTAGCGGGGGTGTTACGCAGTATTTT. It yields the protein CASTPGTSGGVTQYF.

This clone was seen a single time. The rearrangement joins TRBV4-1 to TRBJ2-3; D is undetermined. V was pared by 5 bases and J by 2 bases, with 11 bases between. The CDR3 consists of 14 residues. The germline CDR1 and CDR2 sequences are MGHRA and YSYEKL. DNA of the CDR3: TGCGCCAGCAGCGTCTACCTAATCACAGATACGCAGTATTTT. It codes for CASSVYLITDTQYF.

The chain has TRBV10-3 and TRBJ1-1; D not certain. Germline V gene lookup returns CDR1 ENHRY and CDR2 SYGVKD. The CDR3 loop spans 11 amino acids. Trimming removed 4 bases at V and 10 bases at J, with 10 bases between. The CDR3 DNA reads TGTGCCATCAGTGGAGGGAAGGCAGCTTTCTTT. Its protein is CAISGGKAAFF.

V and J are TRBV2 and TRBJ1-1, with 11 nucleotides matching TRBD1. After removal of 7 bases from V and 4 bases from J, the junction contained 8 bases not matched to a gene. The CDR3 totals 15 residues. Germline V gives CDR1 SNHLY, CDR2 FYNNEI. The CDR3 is CASKGTGGLGTEAFF. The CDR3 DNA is TGTGCCAGCAAGGGGACAGGGGGTTTGGGCACTGAAGCTTTCTTT.

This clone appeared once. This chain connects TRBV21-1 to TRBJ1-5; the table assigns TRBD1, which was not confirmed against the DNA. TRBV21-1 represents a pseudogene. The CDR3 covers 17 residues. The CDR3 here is CASSKGTGDVRCQPQHF. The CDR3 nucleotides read TGTGCCAGCAGCAAAGGGACAGGGGACGTTAGGTGTCAGCCCCAGCATTTT.

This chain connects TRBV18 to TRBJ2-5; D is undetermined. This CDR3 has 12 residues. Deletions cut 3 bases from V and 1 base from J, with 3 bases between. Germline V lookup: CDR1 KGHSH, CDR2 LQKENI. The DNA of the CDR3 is TGTGCCAGCTCACCGGCCCAAGAGACCCAGTACTTC. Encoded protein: CASSPAQETQYF.

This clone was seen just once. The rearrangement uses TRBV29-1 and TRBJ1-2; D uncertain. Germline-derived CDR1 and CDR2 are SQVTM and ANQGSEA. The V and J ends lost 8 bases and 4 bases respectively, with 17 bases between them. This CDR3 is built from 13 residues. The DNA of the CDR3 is TGCAGCATCGTACAGCCCATCGCCTATGGCTACACCTTC. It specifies CSIVQPIAYGYTF.

CDR3 in DNA: TGCGCCAGCAGCCAAGACAGGGGGTCGTACGAGCAGTACTTC. It is translated as CASSQDRGSYEQYF. The V call is TRBV4-1, the J call TRBJ2-7; the match to TRBD1 covers 7 bases. Germline CDR1 and CDR2: MGHRA and YSYEKL. The CDR3 loop spans 14 amino acids. J was trimmed by 4 bases and V by 0 bases; bases with no gene match: 3.

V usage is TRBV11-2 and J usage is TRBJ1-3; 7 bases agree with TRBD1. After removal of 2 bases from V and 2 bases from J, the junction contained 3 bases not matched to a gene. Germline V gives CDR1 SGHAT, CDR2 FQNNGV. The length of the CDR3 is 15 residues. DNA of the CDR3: TGTGCCAGCAGCTTAAGAGGGGGCACTGGAAACACCATATATTTT. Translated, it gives CASSLRGGTGNTIYF.

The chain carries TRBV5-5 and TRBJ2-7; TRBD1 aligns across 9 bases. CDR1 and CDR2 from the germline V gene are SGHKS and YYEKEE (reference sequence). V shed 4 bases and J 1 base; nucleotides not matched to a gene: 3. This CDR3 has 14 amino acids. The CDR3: CASSRDRDSYEQYF. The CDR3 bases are TGTGCCAGCAGCCGGGACAGGGATTCCTACGAGCAGTACTTC.

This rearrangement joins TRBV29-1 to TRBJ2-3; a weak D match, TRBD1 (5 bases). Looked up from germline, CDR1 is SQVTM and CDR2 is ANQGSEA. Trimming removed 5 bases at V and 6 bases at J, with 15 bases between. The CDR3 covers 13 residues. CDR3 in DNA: TGCAGCGTTCGCGACAGTTTCAGGGATACGCAGTATTTT. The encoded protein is CSVRDSFRDTQYF.

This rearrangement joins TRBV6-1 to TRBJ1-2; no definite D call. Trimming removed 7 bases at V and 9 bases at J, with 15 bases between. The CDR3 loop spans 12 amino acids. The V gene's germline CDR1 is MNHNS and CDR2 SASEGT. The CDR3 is CASTLSGLSYTF. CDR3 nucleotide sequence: TGTGCCAGCACCTTAAGCGGTCTAAGCTACACCTTC.

The CDR3 sequence is CASSGGGRKPQHF. DNA of the CDR3: TGCGCCAGCAGTGGGGGGGGGAGAAAGCCCCAGCATTTT. The V call is TRBV23-1, the J call TRBJ1-5; possible D gene TRBD1, 5 bases. TRBV23-1 is an ORF; its function is uncertain. CDR3 size: 13 residues. With 5 bases removed from V and 8 bases from J, the gap between germline ends came to 13 bases.